Presented here are 17 T cell receptor beta chains from one specimen sequenced in a study of human T cells and chemical hapten exposure. Sequencing started from total RNA isolated from unfractionated whole blood. TCRdb analysed the 5' RACE reads with MiXCR anew, one entry per CDR3 protein. The top ten clones hold approximately 1.3% of a sample with about 140,000 distinct CDR3 sequences, 3.5% to 5% of them seen once. The receptors originated from a female donor in good health.

The chain has TRBV3-1 and TRBJ2-1, with TRBD2 identical over 8 bases. V shed 1 base and J 6 bases; nucleotides not matched to a gene: 2. Per germline, CDR1 LGHDT and CDR2 YNNKEL (reference sequence). The CDR3 is 14 residues long. CDR3 in amino acids: CASSQAGGGNEQFF. The CDR3 region has the DNA TGTGCCAGCAGCCAAGCGGGGGGGGGCAATGAGCAGTTCTTC.

This clonotype was recorded at least ten times. The chain employs TRBV28 and TRBJ1-5; 7 nucleotides align to TRBD1. The length of the CDR3 is 21 residues. After removal of 6 bases from V and 5 bases from J, the junction contained 28 bases not matched to a gene. From germline, CDR1 is MDHEN and CDR2 SYDVKM. The CDR3 DNA reads as TGTGCCAGCAGAAAACGGTGGGGGCATCGACAGGGCGGGAACCTAGATCAGCCCCAGCATTTT. Translation gives CASRKRWGHRQGGNLDQPQHF.

This clonotype was recorded at least ten times. The rearrangement joins TRBV7-3 to TRBJ1-1, with no clear D. Germline CDR1 reads SGHTA; CDR2 reads FQGTGA. With 2 bases removed from V and 2 bases from J, the gap between germline ends came to 6 bases. CDR3 size: 13 residues. CDR3 protein: CASSLDPNTEAFF. The CDR3 DNA reads as TGTGCCAGCAGCTTAGATCCTAACACTGAAGCTTTCTTT.

At least ten counts were recorded for this clonotype. The chain employs TRBV20-1 and TRBJ2-7, with a weak D call TRBD2 (7 bases). This CDR3 is 13 amino acids long. The germline V gene encodes CDR1 DFQATT and CDR2 SNEGSKA (reference sequence). V was clipped by 6 bases and J by 3 bases, with 15 bases between them. The CDR3 DNA reads as TGCAGTGCGAGGGGGGGCAGGTTCTACGAGCAGTACTTC. Residues: CSARGGRFYEQYF.

There are a few counts of this clonotype. The chain is built from TRBV7-8 and TRBJ1-1; D is undetermined. The germline V gene encodes CDR1 SGHVS and CDR2 FQNEAQ. CDR3 size: 14 residues. Trimming took off 2 bases at V and 3 bases at J, with 10 bases between the two ends. This CDR3 reads CASSLPEKDTEAFF. The CDR3 nucleotides are TGTGCCAGCAGCTTACCAGAGAAGGACACTGAAGCTTTCTTT.

The rearrangement joins TRBV7-8 to TRBJ1-4; D is unclear. The CDR3 has 13 residues. CDR1 and CDR2 from the germline V gene are SGHVS and FQNEAQ. Trimming stripped 8 bases from V and 0 bases from J, with 7 bases between. The CDR3 sequence: CASLRATNEKLFF. The DNA for the CDR3 is TGTGCCAGCCTGCGGGCAACTAATGAAAAACTGTTTTTT.

This clonotype showed up many times. V is TRBV20-1 and J is TRBJ1-3; unclear D gene. V was clipped by 6 bases and J by 0 bases, with 15 bases between them. The germline V gene encodes CDR1 DFQATT and CDR2 SNEGSKA (reference sequence). The CDR3 runs 15 residues. The CDR3 loop reads CSAPSRTDSGNTIYF. As DNA, the CDR3 is TGCAGTGCCCCCTCTAGAACCGACTCTGGAAACACCATATATTTT.

The rearrangement uses TRBV18 and TRBJ1-4; 7 bases fit TRBD1. CDR1 is KGHSH and CDR2 is LQKENI in the germline V gene. V shed 3 bases and J 0 bases; nucleotides not matched to a gene: 4. The CDR3 is made up of 16 amino acids. This CDR3 reads CASSPNRGSTNEKLFF. DNA of the CDR3: TGTGCCAGCTCACCGAACAGGGGATCAACTAATGAAAAACTGTTTTTT.

At least ten counts were recorded for this clonotype. The V and J genes are TRBV9 and TRBJ1-3, with 7 bases aligning to TRBD1. Unmatched junction bases numbered 6, after V lost 6 bases and J lost 0 bases. This CDR3 comprises 15 residues. Germline V gives CDR1 SGDLS, CDR2 YYNGEE. CDR3 sequence: CASTTGPLSGNTIYF. The CDR3 DNA reads TGTGCCAGCACGACAGGGCCCCTCTCTGGAAACACCATATATTTT.

This clonotype was counted many times. The V call is TRBV2, the J call TRBJ1-2; 10 bases agree with TRBD1. V lost 4 bases to trimming and J lost 5 bases; unmatched junction nucleotides: 4. CDR1 SNHLY and CDR2 FYNNEI come from the germline V gene. The length of the CDR3 is 14 residues. The CDR3 DNA reads TGTGCCAGCAGTGGGACAGGGGGAGATTATGGCTACACCTTC. Amino acid sequence: CASSGTGGDYGYTF.

This clonotype has ten or more counts. This chain links TRBV12-3 or TRBV12-4 with TRBJ1-1; D is uncertain. The CDR3 extends over 15 amino acids. V dropped 6 bases and J dropped 2 bases, with 16 bases sitting between them. This chain's CDR3 is CASSLPPSVNTEAFF. In DNA, the CDR3 is TGTGCCAGCAGCTTACCCCCCTCCGTCAACACTGAAGCTTTCTTT.

This clonotype has at least ten counts. The chain recombines TRBV12-3 or TRBV12-4 with TRBJ1-2; a weak D match, TRBD1 (5 bases). The CDR3 spans 17 residues. Trimming pared 0 bases from V and 1 base from J, leaving 15 bases between. CDR3 sequence (DNA): TGTGCCAGCAGTTTAGCGGGGGGAGAAGGGATTAACTATGGCTACACCTTC. Translation gives CASSLAGGEGINYGYTF.

This clonotype was seen repeatedly, ten times or more. This chain links TRBV9 with TRBJ2-2; 8 nucleotides line up with TRBD2. Germline V gives CDR1 SGDLS, CDR2 YYNGEE. The length of the CDR3 is 15 residues. Trimming cost V 1 base and J 1 base; bases outside gene matches: 0. CDR3 sequence (DNA): TGTGCCAGCAGCGTAAGCGGGGGGAACACCGGGGAGCTGTTTTTT. Its protein is CASSVSGGNTGELFF.

The sample holds many counts of this clonotype. The chain couples TRBV7-8 to TRBJ2-3; D possibly corresponds to TRBD1 (6 bases). Germline V lookup: CDR1 SGHVS, CDR2 FQNEAQ. The CDR3 is made up of 16 amino acids. Trimming pared 1 base from V and 4 bases from J, leaving 15 bases between. As DNA, the CDR3 is TGTGCCAGCAGCTTAGTGGCGACAGGCCCCTCAGATACGCAGTATTTT. Protein product: CASSLVATGPSDTQYF.

This chain uses TRBV13 with TRBJ2-5, with 10 bases that match TRBD2. The V and J ends lost 2 bases and 1 base, in that order; junction bases with no gene match: 16. The CDR3 is 20 amino acids. The germline gives CDR1 PRHDT, CDR2 FYEKMQ (reference sequence). The CDR3 nucleotides read TGTGCCAGCAGCTTAAGTGTATGGGCTAGCGGGGGAGAACCCCAAGAGACCCAGTACTTC. Protein product: CASSLSVWASGGEPQETQYF.

The CDR3 spells CASSRGQGIFYEQYF. CDR3 coding DNA: TGTGCCAGCAGTAGGGGACAGGGCATCTTCTACGAGCAGTACTTC. The chain uses TRBV28 and TRBJ2-7, with TRBD1 matching 9 bases. Germline CDR1 reads MDHEN; CDR2 reads SYDVKM. V lost 5 bases to trimming and J lost 3 bases; unmatched junction nucleotides: 8. CDR3 length: 15 residues.

The V call is TRBV6-1, the J call TRBJ1-5; TRBD1 might be the D (5 bases). The germline V gene has CDR1 MNHNS and CDR2 SASEGT. Deletions cut 1 base from V and 10 bases from J, with 11 bases between. CDR3 length: 13 amino acids. The CDR3 sequence: CASSEGRGGPQHF. The CDR3 nucleotides read TGTGCCAGCAGTGAAGGGAGGGGCGGCCCCCAGCATTTT.